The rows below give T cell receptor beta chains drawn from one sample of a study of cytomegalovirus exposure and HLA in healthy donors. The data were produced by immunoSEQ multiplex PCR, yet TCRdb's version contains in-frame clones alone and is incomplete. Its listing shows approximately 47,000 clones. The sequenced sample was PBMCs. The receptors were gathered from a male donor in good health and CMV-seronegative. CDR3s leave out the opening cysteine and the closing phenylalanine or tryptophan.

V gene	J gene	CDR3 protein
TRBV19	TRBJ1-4	ASSIVGSTNEKLF
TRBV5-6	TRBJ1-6	ASSLVGDRHNSPLH
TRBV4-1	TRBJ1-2	ASSPLLRQGAAYGYT
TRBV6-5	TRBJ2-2	ASKTGRNTGELF
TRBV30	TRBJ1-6	AWSYPGNYNSPLH
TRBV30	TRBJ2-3	AWTQGADTQY
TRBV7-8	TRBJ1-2	ASSSNRVTNYGYT
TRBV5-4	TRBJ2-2	ASSLVGGGELIAGELF
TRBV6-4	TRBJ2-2	ASSVGGDNTGELF
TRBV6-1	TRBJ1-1	ASSEGDRGNTEAF
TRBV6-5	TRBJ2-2	ASMTGGAVTGELF
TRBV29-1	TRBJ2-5	SVGGTSGGAAETQY
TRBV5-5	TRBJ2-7	ASSLAGVGEQY
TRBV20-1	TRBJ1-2	SAAQGFHT
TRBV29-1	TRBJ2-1	SEGSGGAYNEQF
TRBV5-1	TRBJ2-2	ASSLPGSNTGELF
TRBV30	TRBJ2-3	AWSVLAGGPTDTQY
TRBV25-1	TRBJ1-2	ASTPGTGVGYT
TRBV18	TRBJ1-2	ASSPLSQNYGYT
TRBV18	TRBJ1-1	ASSPGQGSLANTEAF
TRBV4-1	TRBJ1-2	ASSGVEDRDRGYT
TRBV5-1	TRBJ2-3	ASSLPGDTQY
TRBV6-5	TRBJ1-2	ASSTRDRGQRGYT
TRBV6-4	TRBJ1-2	ASSETGQGVNGYT
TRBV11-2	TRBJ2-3	ASSLEWGGAGSTQY
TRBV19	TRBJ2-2	ASIWRTGSIRVNSGELF
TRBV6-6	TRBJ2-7	ASSSGTAISYEQY
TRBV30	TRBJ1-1	AWSAVQGEAF
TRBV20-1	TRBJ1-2	SAYRDGYT
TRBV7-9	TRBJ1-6	ASSAPETASPLH
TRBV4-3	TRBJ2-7	ASSLRRGSYEQY
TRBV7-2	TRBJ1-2	ASSISDSVVYGYT
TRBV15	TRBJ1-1	ATSRDGVLEAF
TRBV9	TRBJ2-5	ASSETDRYQETQY
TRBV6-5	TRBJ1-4	ASSYSSRGRGEKLF
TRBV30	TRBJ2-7	AWSITPRAYEQY
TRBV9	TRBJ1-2	ASSARTGGASYGYT
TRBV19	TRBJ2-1	ASSGQGESNEQF
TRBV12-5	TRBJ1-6	ASGLGGDSSPLH
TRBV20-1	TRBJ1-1	SATGVGAF
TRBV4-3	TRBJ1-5	ASSQDHNQPQH
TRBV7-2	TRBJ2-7	ASSESRIAGAYEQY
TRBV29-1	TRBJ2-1	SVTGTGQVNEQF
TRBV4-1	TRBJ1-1	ASSFIDMNTEAF
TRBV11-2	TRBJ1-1	ASSLDRLRGDAF
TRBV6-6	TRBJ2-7	ASSYLVIGGETEQY
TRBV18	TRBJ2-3	ASSPLGGASTSTDTQY
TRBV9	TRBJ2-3	ASSVGLAGEADTQY
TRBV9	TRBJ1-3	ASSVGRGGNTIY
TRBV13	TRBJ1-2	ASSPQGGNYGYT